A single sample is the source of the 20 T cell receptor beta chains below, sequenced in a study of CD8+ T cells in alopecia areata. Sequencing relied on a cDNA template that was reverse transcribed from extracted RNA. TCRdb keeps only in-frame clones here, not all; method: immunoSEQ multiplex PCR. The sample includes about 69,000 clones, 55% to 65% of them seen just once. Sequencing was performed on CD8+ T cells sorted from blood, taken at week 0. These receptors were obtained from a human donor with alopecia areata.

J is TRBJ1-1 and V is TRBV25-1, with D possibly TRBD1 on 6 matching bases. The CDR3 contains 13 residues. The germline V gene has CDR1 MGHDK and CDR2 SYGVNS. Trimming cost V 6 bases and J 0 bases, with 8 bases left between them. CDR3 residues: CASSRGLNTEAFF. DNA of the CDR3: TGTGCCAGCAGCAGGGGCTTGAACACTGAAGCTTTCTTT.

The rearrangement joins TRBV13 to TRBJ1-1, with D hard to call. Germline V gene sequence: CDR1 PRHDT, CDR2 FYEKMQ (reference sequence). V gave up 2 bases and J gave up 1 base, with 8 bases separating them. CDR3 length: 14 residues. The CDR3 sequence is CASSLYDPNTEAFF. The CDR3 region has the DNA TGTGCCAGCAGCTTATATGATCCGAACACTGAAGCTTTCTTT.

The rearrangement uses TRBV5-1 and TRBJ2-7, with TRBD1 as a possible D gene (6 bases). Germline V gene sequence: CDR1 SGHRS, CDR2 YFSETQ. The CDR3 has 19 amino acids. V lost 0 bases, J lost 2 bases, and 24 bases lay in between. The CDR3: CASSLGTDGLLVVAYEQYF. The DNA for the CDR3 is TGCGCCAGCAGCTTGGGGACAGACGGTCTGTTGGTCGTCGCCTACGAGCAGTACTTC.

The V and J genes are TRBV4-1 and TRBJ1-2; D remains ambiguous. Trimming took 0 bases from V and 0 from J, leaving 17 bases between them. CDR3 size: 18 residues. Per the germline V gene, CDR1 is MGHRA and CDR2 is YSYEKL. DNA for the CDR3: TGCGCCAGCAGCCAAGAACCCCCCACCGCATCGACTAACTATGGCTACACCTTC. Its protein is CASSQEPPTASTNYGYTF.

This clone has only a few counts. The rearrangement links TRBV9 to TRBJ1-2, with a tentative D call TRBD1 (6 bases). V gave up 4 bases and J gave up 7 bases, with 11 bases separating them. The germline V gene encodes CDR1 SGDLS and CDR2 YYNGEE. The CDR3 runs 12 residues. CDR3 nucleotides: TGTGCCAGCAGCACCAGGGGTTCTGGCTACACCTTC. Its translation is CASSTRGSGYTF.

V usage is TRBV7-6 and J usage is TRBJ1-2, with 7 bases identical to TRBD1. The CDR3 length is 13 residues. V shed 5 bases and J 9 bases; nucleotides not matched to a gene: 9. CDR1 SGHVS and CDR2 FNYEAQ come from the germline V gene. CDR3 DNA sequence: TGTGCCAGCAGCCGACAGGGACCTAGGAGCTACACCTTC. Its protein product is CASSRQGPRSYTF.

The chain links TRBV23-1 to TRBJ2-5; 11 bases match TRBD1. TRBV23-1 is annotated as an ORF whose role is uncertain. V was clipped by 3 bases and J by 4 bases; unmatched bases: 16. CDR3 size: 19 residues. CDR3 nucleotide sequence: TGCGCCAGCAGTCAGGACAGGGGGCGTTATCCGCGTATCAGAGAGACCCAGTACTTC. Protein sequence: CASSQDRGRYPRIRETQYF.

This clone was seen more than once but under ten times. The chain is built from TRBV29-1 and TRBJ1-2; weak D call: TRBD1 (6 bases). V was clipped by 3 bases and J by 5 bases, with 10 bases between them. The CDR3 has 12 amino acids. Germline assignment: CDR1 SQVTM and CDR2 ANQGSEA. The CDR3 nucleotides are TGCAGCGTTGAGGGGGGGCGGTATGGCTACACCTTC. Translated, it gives CSVEGGRYGYTF.

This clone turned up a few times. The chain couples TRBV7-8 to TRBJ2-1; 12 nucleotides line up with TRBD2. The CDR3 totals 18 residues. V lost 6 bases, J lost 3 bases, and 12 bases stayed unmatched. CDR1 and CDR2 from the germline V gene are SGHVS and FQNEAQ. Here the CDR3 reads CASSPFRASGGVYNEQFF. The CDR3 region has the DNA TGTGCCAGCAGTCCCTTTCGGGCTAGCGGGGGGGTCTACAATGAGCAGTTCTTC.

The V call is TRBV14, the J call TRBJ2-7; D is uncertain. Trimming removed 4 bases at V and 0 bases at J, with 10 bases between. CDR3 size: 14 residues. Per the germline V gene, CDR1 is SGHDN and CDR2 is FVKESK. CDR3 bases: TGTGCCAGCAGCCTAAGGGTTGACTCCTACGAGCAGTACTTC. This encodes CASSLRVDSYEQYF.

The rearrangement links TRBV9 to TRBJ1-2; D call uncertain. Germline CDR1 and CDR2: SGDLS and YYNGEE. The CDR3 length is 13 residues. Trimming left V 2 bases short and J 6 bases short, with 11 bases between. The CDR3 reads CASSVGGVNGYTF. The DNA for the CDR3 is TGTGCCAGCAGCGTTGGAGGTGTTAATGGCTACACCTTC.

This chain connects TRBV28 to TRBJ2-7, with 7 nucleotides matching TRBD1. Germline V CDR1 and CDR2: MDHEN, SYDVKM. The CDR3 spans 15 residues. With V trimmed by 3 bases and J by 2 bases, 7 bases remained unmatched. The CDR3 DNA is TGTGCCAGCAGTTTTCCCGGGACAGACCCCTACGAGCAGTACTTC. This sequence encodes CASSFPGTDPYEQYF.

CDR3 in DNA: TGTGCCAGCAGTTACTCGCCCAGCCGTTTGTGGGCTTTCTTT. It codes for CASSYSPSRLWAFF. The chain couples TRBV6-5 to TRBJ1-1, with no clear D. Germline V gives CDR1 MNHEY, CDR2 SVGAGI. Trimming removed 0 bases at V and 11 bases at J, with 16 bases between. CDR3 length: 14 residues.

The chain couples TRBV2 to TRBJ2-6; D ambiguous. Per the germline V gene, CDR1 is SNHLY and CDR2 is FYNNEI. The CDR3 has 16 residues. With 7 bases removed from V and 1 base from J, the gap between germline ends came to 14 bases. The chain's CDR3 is CASTLGPRSGANVLTF. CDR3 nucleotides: TGTGCCAGCACCCTCGGACCGCGATCTGGGGCCAACGTCCTGACTTTC.

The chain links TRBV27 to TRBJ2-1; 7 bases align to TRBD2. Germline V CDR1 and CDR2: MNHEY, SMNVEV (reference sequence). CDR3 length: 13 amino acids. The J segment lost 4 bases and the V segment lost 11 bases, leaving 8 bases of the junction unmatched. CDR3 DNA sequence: TGTGCCGCGGCTAGCGGAGGGTACAATGAGCAGTTCTTC. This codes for CAAASGGYNEQFF.

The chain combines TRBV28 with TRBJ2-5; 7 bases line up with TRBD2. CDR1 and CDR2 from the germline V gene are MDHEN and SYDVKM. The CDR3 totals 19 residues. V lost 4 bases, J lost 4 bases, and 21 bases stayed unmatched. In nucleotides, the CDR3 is TGTGCCAGCAGTTCTCCCTTCGAGGATGGGGGGGAGGGCCGAGAGACCCAGTACTTC. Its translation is CASSSPFEDGGEGRETQYF.

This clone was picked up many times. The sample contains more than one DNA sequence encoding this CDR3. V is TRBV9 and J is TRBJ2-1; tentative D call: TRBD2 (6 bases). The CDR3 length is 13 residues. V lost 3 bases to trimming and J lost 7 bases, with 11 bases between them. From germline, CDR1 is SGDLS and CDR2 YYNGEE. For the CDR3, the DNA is TGTGCCAGCAGCGGACTAGTAGTGAATGAGCAGTTCTTC. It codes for CASSGLVVNEQFF.

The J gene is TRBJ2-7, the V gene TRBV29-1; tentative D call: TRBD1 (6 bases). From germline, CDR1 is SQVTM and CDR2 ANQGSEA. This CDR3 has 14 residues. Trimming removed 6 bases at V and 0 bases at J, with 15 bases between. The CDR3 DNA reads TGCAGCGTGGAGGAGACAGGTTACTCCTACGAGCAGTACTTC. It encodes CSVEETGYSYEQYF.

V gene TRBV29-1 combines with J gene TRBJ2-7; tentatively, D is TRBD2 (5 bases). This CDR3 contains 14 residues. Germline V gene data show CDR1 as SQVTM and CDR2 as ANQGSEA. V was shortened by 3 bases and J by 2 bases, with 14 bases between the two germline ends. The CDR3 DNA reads TGCAGCGTTGATGTGGGTTTCGGGGCCTACGAGCAGTACTTC. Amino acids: CSVDVGFGAYEQYF.

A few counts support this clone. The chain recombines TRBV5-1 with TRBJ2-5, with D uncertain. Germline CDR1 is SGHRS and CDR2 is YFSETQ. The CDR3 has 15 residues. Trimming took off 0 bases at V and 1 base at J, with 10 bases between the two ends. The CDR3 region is CASSLEDITQETQYF. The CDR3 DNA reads TGCGCCAGCAGCTTGGAGGATATCACCCAAGAGACCCAGTACTTC.